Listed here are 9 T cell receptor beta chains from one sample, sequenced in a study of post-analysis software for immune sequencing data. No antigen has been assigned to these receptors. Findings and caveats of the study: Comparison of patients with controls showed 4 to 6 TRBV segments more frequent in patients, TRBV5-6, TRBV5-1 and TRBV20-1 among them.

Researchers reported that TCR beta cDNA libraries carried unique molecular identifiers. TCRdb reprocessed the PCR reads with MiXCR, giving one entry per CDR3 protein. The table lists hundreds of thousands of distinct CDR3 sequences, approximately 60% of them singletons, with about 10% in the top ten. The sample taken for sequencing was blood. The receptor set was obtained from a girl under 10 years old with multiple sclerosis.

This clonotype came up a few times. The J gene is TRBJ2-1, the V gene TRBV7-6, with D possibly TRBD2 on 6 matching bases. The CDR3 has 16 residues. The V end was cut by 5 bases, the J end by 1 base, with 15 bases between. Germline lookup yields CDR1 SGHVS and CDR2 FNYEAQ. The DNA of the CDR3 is TGTGCCAGCAGCCCCTGGAGGGCCGATTCCTACAATGAGCAGTTCTTC. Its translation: CASSPWRADSYNEQFF.

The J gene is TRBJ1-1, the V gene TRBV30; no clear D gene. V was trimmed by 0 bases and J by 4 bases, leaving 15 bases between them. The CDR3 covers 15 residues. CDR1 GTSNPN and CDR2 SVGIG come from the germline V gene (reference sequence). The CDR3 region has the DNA TGTGCCTGGAGTGTAATGTTGACACTTAGCACTGAAGCTTTCTTT. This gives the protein CAWSVMLTLSTEAFF.

CDR3 loop: CASSLVLASTDTQYF. For the CDR3, the DNA is TGTGCCAGCAGCTTAGTACTGGCTAGCACAGATACGCAGTATTTT. This chain connects TRBV7-2 to TRBJ2-3; D is ambiguous. The CDR3 covers 15 residues. CDR1 and CDR2 from the germline V gene are SGHTA and FQGNSA. The ends were cut back, 1 base at V and 0 bases at J, with 8 bases in the middle.

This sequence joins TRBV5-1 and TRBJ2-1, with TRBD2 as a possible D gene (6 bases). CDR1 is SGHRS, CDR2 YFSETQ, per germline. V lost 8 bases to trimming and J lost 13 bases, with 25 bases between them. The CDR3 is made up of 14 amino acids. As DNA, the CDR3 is TGCGCCAGTAAGTTGGCTAGCGAGCTTCCTAACCAGTTCTTC. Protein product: CASKLASELPNQFF.

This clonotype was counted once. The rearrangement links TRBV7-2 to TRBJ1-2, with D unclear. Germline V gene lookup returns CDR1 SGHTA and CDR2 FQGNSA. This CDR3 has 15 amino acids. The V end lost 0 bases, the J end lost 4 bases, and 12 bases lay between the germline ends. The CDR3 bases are TGTGCCAGCAGCTTAGCTGCCTCGCAGAGCTATGGCTACACCTTC. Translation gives CASSLAASQSYGYTF. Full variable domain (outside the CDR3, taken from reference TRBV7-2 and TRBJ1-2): GAGVSQSPSNKVTEKGKDVELRCDPISGHTALYWYRQSLGQGLEFLIYFQGNSAPDKSGLPSDRFSAERTGGSVSTLTIQRTQQEDSAVYLCASSLAASQSYGYTFGSGTRLTVV.

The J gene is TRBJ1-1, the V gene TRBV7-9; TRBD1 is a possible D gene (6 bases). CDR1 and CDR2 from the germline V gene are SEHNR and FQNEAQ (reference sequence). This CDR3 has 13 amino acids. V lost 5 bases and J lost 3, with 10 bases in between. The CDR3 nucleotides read TGTGCCAGCAGCGCCTACAGGGACACTGAAGCTTTCTTT. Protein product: CASSAYRDTEAFF.

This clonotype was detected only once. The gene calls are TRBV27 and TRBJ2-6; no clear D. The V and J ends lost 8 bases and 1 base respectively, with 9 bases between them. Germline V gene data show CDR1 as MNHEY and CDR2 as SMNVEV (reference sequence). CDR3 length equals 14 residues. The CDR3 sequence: CASGGNSGANVLTF. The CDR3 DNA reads TGTGCCAGCGGTGGAAATTCTGGGGCCAACGTCCTGACTTTC.

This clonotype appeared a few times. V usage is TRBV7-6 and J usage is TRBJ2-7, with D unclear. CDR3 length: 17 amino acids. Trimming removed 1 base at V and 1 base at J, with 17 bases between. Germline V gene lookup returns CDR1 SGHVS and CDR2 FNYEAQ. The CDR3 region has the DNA TGTGCCAGCAGCTTAGATGGTGGGTTCTCTTGTTCCTACGAGCAGTACTTC. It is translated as CASSLDGGFSCSYEQYF. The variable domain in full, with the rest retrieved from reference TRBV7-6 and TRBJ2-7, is GAGVSQSPRYKVTKRGQDVALRCDPISGHVSLYWYRQALGQGPEFLTYFNYEAQQDKSGLPNDRFSAERPEGSISTLTIQRTEQRDSAMYRCASSLDGGFSCSYEQYFGPGTRLTVT.

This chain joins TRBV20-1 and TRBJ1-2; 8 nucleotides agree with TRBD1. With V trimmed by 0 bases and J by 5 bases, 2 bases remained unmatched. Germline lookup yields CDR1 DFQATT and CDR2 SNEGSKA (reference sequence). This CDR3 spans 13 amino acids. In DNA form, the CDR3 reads TGCAGTGCTAGAGATGGACAGGGTTATGGCTACACCTTC. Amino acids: CSARDGQGYGYTF.